This TCR beta chain was sequenced in a study of shared clonotypes between healthy human individuals. For this clone: Its antigen is still unknown.

Sequencing used immunoSEQ multiplex PCR; TCRdb keeps in-frame clones, though not all of them. The profile covers about 2.2 million clones, with around 95% appearing a single time and approximately 1.6% taken by the ten largest. CD45RO-negative CD8 cells positively selected for CCR7 made up the naive population, which excluded terminally differentiated effector memory CD45RA+ cells. This CDR3 comprises 16 residues. Per germline, CDR1 MNHEY and CDR2 SMNVEV (reference sequence). V was pared by 0 bases and J by 8 bases, with 17 bases between. Study-wide points: Clonotypes not shared had lower generation probabilities than those common to all four donors. What limited the represented genetic and exposure-history diversity was the small number of donors. Generally, naive subsets came out with larger estimated richness than memory subsets.

The chain is built from TRBV27 and TRBJ2-1, with D perhaps matching TRBD1 (5 bases). The sequence came from a young man in good health. Some clones in this sample may be carry-over from other donors' samples. The specimen sequenced was naive CD8+ T cells from PBMCs. The CDR3 coding sequence is TGTGCCAGCAGTTTATCTTACCCAGGGTTTTTATATGAGCAGTTCTTC. It codes for CASSLSYPGFLYEQFF.